This T cell receptor beta chain was obtained from a study of molecular identifiers for immune sequencing clone quantification. Study summary: In replicates, RNA from roughly 21,000 or 96,000 naive CD8 cells was divided five ways and four parts were sequenced.

On this clonotype itself: This may arise from a read error, as a much more abundant clone is one base away.

Source material for naive CD8 libraries was about 17,000 to 1,100,000 sorted cells, with 10%, 30% or 50% RNA. CD8+CD4-CCR7+CD45RA+ sorting gave the naive CD8 T cells. Previously described methods and listed TCR primers produced bulk TCR libraries. TCRdb processed the PCR reads anew with MiXCR; each CDR3 protein has one entry. The data contain a few hundred thousand distinct CDR3 sequences, 20% to 25% of them singletons. Trimming removed 4 bases at V and 4 bases at J, with 16 bases between. The CDR3 length is 15 residues. Germline values: CDR1 MNHEY, CDR2 SVGAGI. This receptor was obtained from a human donor in good health. Some libraries in this study had Jurkat cell RNA spiked in. The rearrangement joins TRBV6-5 to TRBJ2-5, with D possibly matching TRBD1 (5 bases). Sequencing used naive CD8+ T cells from blood, with Jurkat cell RNA spiked in. Indicated subset: FACS-sorted CD8+CD4-CCR7+CD45RA+ naive T cells. The CDR3 DNA is TGTGCCAGCAGTTCCACATGGGGCTCAGGAGAGACCCAGTACTTC. Translating it yields CASSSTWGSGETQYF.